This is a list of T cell receptor beta chains from one sample in a study of resident and recirculating memory T cells in vitiligo. Assay used: immunoSEQ multiplex PCR; TCRdb lists only in-frame clones, some missing. The data contain tens of thousands of clones, under 95% of them singletons. The sequenced sample was blood. These receptors all stem from a male donor with vitiligo. The CDR3 runs from the conserved cysteine through the conserved F or W. A D gene is named only where the DNA matches it firmly. Rows give clone size only sometimes, using once, few, many, or a class for an expanded clone.

D gene: -; clone size: -; J gene: TRBJ2-5; V gene: TRBV18; CDR3 DNA: TGTGCCAGCTCACAGGCTGGGGCTGGGGAGACCCAGTACTTC; CDR3 protein: CASSQAGAGETQYF
D gene: -; clone size: -; J gene: TRBJ2-3; V gene: TRBV19; CDR3 DNA: TGTGCCAGTAGTATCGGCAGGGCTCTCAATACGCAGTATTTT; CDR3 protein: CASSIGRALNTQYF
D gene: -; clone size: -; J gene: TRBJ1-1; V gene: TRBV7-9; CDR3 DNA: TGTGCCAGCAGCTTTACCAACGCGGGTACTGAAGCTTTCTTT; CDR3 protein: CASSFTNAGTEAFF
D gene: TRBD2; clone size: -; J gene: TRBJ2-3; V gene: TRBV7-2; CDR3 DNA: TGTGCCAGCAGCTTCTTTAGCGGGCAAAGCACGGTCCCAGATACGCAGTATTTT; CDR3 protein: CASSFFSGQSTVPDTQYF
D gene: -; clone size: -; J gene: TRBJ1-2; V gene: TRBV7-9; CDR3 DNA: TGTGCCAGCAACCTTGGGGGGGGCGGGAACTATGGCTACACCTTC; CDR3 protein: CASNLGGGGNYGYTF
D gene: -; clone size: -; J gene: TRBJ2-3; V gene: TRBV7-3; CDR3 DNA: TGTGCCAGCAGCTCTAAACGGGACACTGGACCATCAGGTACGCAGTATTTT; CDR3 protein: CASSSKRDTGPSGTQYF
D gene: -; clone size: -; J gene: TRBJ2-5; V gene: TRBV5-1; CDR3 DNA: TGCGCCAGCAGCCCCGGAGGGGCTAGCCAGGAGACCCAGTACTTC; CDR3 protein: CASSPGGASQETQYF
D gene: -; clone size: -; J gene: TRBJ1-1; V gene: TRBV10-3; CDR3 DNA: TGTGCCATCAGTGAGTCGGGCAGGGGCACGGAGAACACTGAAGCTTTCTTT; CDR3 protein: CAISESGRGTENTEAFF
D gene: TRBD1; clone size: -; J gene: TRBJ1-2; V gene: TRBV28; CDR3 DNA: TGTGCCAGCAGGCCCGGGACAGGGGGAAACTATGGCTACACCTTC; CDR3 protein: CASRPGTGGNYGYTF
D gene: -; clone size: -; J gene: TRBJ2-3; V gene: TRBV5-1; CDR3 DNA: TGCGCCAGCAGCTTGCTGGGGAGCTCAGATACGCAGTATTTT; CDR3 protein: CASSLLGSSDTQYF
D gene: -; clone size: -; J gene: TRBJ2-7; V gene: TRBV5-5; CDR3 DNA: TGTGCCAGCAGCTTGGCTGTGTCTGGCGGAACCTACGAGCAGTACTTC; CDR3 protein: CASSLAVSGGTYEQYF
D gene: -; clone size: -; J gene: TRBJ1-1; V gene: TRBV7-8; CDR3 DNA: TGTGCCAGCAGCTTAGGGCAATTGAACACTGAAGCTTTCTTT; CDR3 protein: CASSLGQLNTEAFF
D gene: TRBD2; clone size: -; J gene: TRBJ2-7; V gene: TRBV7-2; CDR3 DNA: TGTGCCAGCAGCCCGACTAGCGGGAGCCACTACGAGCAGTACTTC; CDR3 protein: CASSPTSGSHYEQYF
D gene: -; clone size: once; J gene: TRBJ2-2; V gene: TRBV28; CDR3 DNA: TGTGCCAGCAGCTCCACGGGGACCGGGGAGCTGTTTTTT; CDR3 protein: CASSSTGTGELFF
D gene: TRBD1; clone size: -; J gene: TRBJ1-4; V gene: TRBV4-3; CDR3 DNA: TGCGCCAGCAGCCAAGATATCGGCAGGGGGTGGGAAAAACTGTTTTTT; CDR3 protein: CASSQDIGRGWEKLFF
D gene: TRBD2; clone size: -; J gene: TRBJ2-7; V gene: TRBV5-1; CDR3 DNA: TGCGCCAGCAGCCAAACGGGGGGGGCGACAGAGCAGTACTTC; CDR3 protein: CASSQTGGATEQYF
D gene: TRBD1; clone size: -; J gene: TRBJ1-5; V gene: TRBV9; CDR3 DNA: TGTGCCAGCAGCGTAGGAACAGGGGGTAATCAGCCCCAGCATTTT; CDR3 protein: CASSVGTGGNQPQHF
D gene: -; clone size: -; J gene: TRBJ1-2; V gene: TRBV19; CDR3 DNA: TGTGCCAGTAGAACCCAGGGAACCAACTATGGCTACACCTTC; CDR3 protein: CASRTQGTNYGYTF
D gene: TRBD2; clone size: -; J gene: TRBJ2-3; V gene: TRBV30; CDR3 DNA: TGTGCCTGGAGTGGGCCCCTCGGGACTAGCGGGAGGCGGCCCCCCGGGGATACGCAGTATTTT; CDR3 protein: CAWSGPLGTSGRRPPGDTQYF
D gene: TRBD1; clone size: -; J gene: TRBJ2-7; V gene: TRBV6-1; CDR3 DNA: TGTGCCAGCAGTGACCGGGACAGGGTCTTCTACGAGCAGTACTTC; CDR3 protein: CASSDRDRVFYEQYF
D gene: -; clone size: few; J gene: TRBJ2-1; V gene: TRBV7-9; CDR3 DNA: TGTGCCAGCAGCTCGACAGGGGGCGAGCGGGAGGGCCTTTTGGATGAGCAGTTCTTC; CDR3 protein: CASSSTGGEREGLLDEQFF
D gene: -; clone size: -; J gene: TRBJ1-2; V gene: TRBV18; CDR3 DNA: TGTGCCAGTGCGATTAGTCTCATTGACTATGGCTACACCTTC; CDR3 protein: CASAISLIDYGYTF
D gene: TRBD2; clone size: -; J gene: TRBJ2-1; V gene: TRBV27; CDR3 DNA: TGTGCCAGCAGTTTATCTAGCGGGAGCTCCTACAATGAGCAGTTCTTC; CDR3 protein: CASSLSSGSSYNEQFF
D gene: -; clone size: once; J gene: TRBJ2-1; V gene: TRBV7-3; CDR3 DNA: TGTGCCAGCAGCCTCCAGCCGGACAGCTCCTACAATGAGCAGTTCTTC; CDR3 protein: CASSLQPDSSYNEQFF
D gene: -; clone size: once; J gene: TRBJ2-1; V gene: TRBV5-6; CDR3 DNA: TGTGCCAGCAGGAGGGACATGAGCTCCTACAATGAGCAGTTCTTC; CDR3 protein: CASRRDMSSYNEQFF
D gene: -; clone size: -; J gene: TRBJ2-5; V gene: TRBV5-1; CDR3 DNA: TGCGCCAGCAGCCTCTCTCCTCCCGCGGAGACCCAGTACTTC; CDR3 protein: CASSLSPPAETQYF
D gene: TRBD2; clone size: once; J gene: TRBJ2-1; V gene: TRBV28; CDR3 DNA: TGTGCCAGCAGTCCGCCCGCGGGGCTTCTCGGAGGGTTAGCGGGAGGGGACAATGAGCAGTTCTTC; CDR3 protein: CASSPPAGLLGGLAGGDNEQFF
D gene: -; clone size: -; J gene: TRBJ1-5; V gene: TRBV5-6; CDR3 DNA: TGTGCCAGCAGCTTGGGGGGGCGCGGGAATCAGCCCCAGCATTTT; CDR3 protein: CASSLGGRGNQPQHF
D gene: -; clone size: -; J gene: TRBJ2-6; V gene: TRBV5-1; CDR3 DNA: TGCGCCAGCAGCTTGAGGTTGGGCGCTGGGGCCAACGTCCTGACTTTC; CDR3 protein: CASSLRLGAGANVLTF